Included here is one TCR beta chain sequence, with context. Assay: immunoSEQ multiplex PCR; the TCRdb copy retains only in-frame clones and omits some. The table has around 100,000 clones, 90% seen once. The data are from a study of T cell responses to AZD1222 COVID-19 vaccine. Per germline, CDR1 MDHEN and CDR2 SYDVKM. The CDR3 extends over 15 amino acids. With 3 bases removed from V and 8 bases from J, the gap between germline ends came to 14 bases. V usage is TRBV28 and J usage is TRBJ1-6; the D gene is possibly TRBD1 (6 bases). The TCR originated in an adult in good health. The sample consisted of peripheral blood, taken on day 0 of AZD1222 vaccination. The CDR3 protein is CASSFGGRGHSPLHF. For the CDR3, the DNA is TGTGCCAGCAGTTTCGGGGGACGGGGGCATTCACCCCTCCACTTT.